The present entry profiles one T cell receptor (beta chain) with its context. This CDR3 contains 14 residues. Germline V gene lookup returns CDR1 SGHTA and CDR2 FQGNSA. Trimming removed 5 bases from V and 4 bases from J; junction bases left unmatched: 5. This record comes from a study of response to subunit inactivated influenza vaccine. TCRdb processed the RT-PCR reads anew with MiXCR; each CDR3 protein has one entry. The table lists roughly 500,000 distinct CDR3 sequences, 20% to 25% of them singletons. Separately, the same data were catalogued under a study of T cells expressing NK-cell markers. That source adds: 5'RACE template switching with UMIs produced the TCR beta cDNA.

Sequencing used CD4+ T cells sorted from PBMCs, obtained approximately 13 days after vaccination. The J gene is TRBJ2-3, the V gene TRBV7-2, with TRBD1 matching 8 bases. The source is a man between 50 and 59 years old who received an inactivated influenza vaccine. The CDR3: CASSRWTGSDTQYF. The CDR3 coding sequence is TGTGCCAGCAGCCGCTGGACAGGGTCAGATACGCAGTATTTT.